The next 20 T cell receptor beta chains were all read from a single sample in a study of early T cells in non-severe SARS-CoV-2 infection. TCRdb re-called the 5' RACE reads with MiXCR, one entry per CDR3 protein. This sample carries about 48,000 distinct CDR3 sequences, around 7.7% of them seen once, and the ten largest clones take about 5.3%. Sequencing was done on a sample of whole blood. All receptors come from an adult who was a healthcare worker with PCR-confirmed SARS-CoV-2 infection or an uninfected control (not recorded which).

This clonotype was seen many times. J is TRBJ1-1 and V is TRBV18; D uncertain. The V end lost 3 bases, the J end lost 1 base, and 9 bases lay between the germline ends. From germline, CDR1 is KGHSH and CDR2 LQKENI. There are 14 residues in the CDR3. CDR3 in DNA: TGTGCCAGCTCACCGGTCTCAGGGAACACTGAAGCTTTCTTT. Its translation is CASSPVSGNTEAFF.

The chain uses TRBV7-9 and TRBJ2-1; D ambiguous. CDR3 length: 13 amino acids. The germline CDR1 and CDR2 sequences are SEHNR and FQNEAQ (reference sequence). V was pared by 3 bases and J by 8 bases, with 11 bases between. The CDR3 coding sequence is TGTGCCAGCAGCTTTACTTCGGCCCATGAGCAGTTCTTC. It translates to CASSFTSAHEQFF.

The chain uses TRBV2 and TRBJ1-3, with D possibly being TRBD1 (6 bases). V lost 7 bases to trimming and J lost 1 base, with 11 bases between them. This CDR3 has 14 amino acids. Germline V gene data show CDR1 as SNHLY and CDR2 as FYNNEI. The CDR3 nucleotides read TGTGCCAGCACCGTAGGACAGTCTGGAAACACCATATATTTT. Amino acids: CASTVGQSGNTIYF.

The CDR3 DNA follows: TGCAGTGCTAGACTTGGGGGCTTGGAGCAGTTCTTC. Residues: CSARLGGLEQFF. The genes are TRBV20-1 and TRBJ2-1; D is perhaps TRBD1 (6 bases). Germline V CDR1 and CDR2: DFQATT, SNEGSKA (reference sequence). Trimming pared 2 bases from V and 10 bases from J, leaving 12 bases between. CDR3 length: 12 amino acids.

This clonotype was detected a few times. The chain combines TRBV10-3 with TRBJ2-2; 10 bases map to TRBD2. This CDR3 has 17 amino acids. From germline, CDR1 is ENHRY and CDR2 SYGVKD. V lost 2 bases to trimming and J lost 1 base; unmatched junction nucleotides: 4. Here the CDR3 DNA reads TGTGCCATCAGTGAGATGCGACTAGCGGGGAACACCGGGGAGCTGTTTTTT. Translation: CAISEMRLAGNTGELFF.

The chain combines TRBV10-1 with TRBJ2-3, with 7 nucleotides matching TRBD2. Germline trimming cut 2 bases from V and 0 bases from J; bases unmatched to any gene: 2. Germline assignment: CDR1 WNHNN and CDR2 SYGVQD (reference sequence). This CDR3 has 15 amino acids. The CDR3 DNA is TGCGCCAGCAGTGAGACGGGACTAAGCACAGATACGCAGTATTTT. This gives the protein CASSETGLSTDTQYF.

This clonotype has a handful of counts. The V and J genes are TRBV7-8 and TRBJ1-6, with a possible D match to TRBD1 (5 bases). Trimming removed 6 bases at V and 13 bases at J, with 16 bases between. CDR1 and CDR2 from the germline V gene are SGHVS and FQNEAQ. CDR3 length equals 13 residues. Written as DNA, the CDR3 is TGTGCCAGCAGAACCGTGGGTGAGGGGCCCCTCCACTTT. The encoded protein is CASRTVGEGPLHF.

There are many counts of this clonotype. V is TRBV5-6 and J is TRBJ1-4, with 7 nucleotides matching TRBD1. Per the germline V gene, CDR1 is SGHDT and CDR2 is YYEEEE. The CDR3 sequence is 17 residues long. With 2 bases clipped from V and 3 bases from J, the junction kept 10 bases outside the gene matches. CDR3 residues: CASSFYVTGAANEKLFF. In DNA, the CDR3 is TGTGCCAGCAGCTTTTATGTTACAGGGGCGGCTAATGAAAAACTGTTTTTT.

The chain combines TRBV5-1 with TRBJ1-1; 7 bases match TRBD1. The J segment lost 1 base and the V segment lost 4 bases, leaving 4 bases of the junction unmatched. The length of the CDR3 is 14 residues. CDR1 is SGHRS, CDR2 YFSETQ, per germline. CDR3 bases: TGCGCCAGCAGCCCTAGACAGGGGAACACTGAAGCTTTCTTT. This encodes CASSPRQGNTEAFF. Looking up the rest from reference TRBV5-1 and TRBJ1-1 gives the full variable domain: KAGVTQTPRYLIKTRGQQVTLSCSPISGHRSVSWYQQTPGQGLQFLFEYFSETQRNKGNFPGRFSGRQFSNSRSEMNVSTLELGDSALYLCASSPRQGNTEAFFGQGTRLTVV.

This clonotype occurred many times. CDR3 protein: CASSAPGNGRTGELFF. DNA of the CDR3: TGTGCCAGCAGTGCCCCGGGGAATGGTCGCACCGGGGAGCTGTTTTTT. This chain joins TRBV25-1 and TRBJ2-2; possible D gene TRBD2, 5 bases. Germline CDR1 and CDR2: MGHDK and SYGVNS. The CDR3 runs 16 residues. V was pared by 4 bases and J by 4 bases, with 16 bases between.

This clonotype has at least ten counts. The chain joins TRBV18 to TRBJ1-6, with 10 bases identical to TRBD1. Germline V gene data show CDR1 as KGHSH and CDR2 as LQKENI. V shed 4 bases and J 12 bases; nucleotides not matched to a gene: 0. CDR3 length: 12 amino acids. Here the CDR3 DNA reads TGTGCCAGCTCACGGACAGGGGGACCCCTCCACTTT. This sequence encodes CASSRTGGPLHF.

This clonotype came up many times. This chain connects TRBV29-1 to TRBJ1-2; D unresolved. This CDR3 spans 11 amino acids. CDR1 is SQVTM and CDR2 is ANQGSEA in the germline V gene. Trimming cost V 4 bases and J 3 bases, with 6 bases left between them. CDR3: CSVAGDYGYTF. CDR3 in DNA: TGCAGCGTTGCAGGAGACTATGGCTACACCTTC.

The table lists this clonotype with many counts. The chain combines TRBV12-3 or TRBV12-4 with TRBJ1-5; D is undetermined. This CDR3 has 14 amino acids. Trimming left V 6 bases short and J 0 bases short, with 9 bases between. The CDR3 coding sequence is TGTGCCAGCAGCCAGGTTGATAGCAATCAGCCCCAGCATTTT. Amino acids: CASSQVDSNQPQHF.

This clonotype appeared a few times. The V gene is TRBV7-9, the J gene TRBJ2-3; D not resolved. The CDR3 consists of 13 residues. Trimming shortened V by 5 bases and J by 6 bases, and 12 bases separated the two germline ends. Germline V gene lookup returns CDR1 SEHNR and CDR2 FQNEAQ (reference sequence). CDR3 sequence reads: CASSRRTTDTQYF. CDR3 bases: TGTGCCAGCAGCCGCCGGACGACGGATACGCAGTATTTT.

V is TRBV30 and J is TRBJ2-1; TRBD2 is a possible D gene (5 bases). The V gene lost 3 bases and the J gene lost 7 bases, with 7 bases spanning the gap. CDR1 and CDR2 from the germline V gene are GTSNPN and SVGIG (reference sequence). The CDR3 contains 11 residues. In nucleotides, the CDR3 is TGTGCCTGGAGATCGGGGAATGAGCAGTTCTTC. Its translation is CAWRSGNEQFF.

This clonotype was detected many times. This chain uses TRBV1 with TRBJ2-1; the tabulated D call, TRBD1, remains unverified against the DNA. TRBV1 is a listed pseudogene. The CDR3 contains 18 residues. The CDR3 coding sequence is TGCACCAGCAGCCAAGGACTATGGGCGGGGGCCTCCTACAATGAGCAGTTCTTC. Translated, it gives CTSSQGLWAGASYNEQFF.

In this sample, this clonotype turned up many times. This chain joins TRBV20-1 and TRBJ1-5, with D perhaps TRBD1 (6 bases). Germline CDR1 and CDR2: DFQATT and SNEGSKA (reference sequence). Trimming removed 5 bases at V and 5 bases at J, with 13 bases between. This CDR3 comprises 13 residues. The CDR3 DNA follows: TGCAGTGCTTCTAAAGGGGGAGATCAGCCCCAGCATTTT. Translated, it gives CSASKGGDQPQHF.

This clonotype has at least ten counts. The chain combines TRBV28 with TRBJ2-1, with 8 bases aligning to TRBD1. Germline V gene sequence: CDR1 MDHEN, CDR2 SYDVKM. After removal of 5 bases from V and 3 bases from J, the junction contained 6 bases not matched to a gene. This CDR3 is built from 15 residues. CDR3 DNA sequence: TGTGCCAGCAGTCCGGTAGGACAGGGCTACAATGAGCAGTTCTTC. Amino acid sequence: CASSPVGQGYNEQFF.

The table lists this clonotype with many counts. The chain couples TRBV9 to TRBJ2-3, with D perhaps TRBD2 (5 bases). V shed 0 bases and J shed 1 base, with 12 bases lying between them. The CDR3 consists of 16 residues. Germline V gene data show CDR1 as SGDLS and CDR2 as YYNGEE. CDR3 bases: TGTGCCAGCAGCGTAGTCGCAGGAGGAGGCACAGATACGCAGTATTTT. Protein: CASSVVAGGGTDTQYF. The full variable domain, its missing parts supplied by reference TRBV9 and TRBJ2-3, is DSGVTQTPKHLITATGQRVTLRCSPRSGDLSVYWYQQSLDQGLQFLIQYYNGEERAKGNILERFSAQQFPDLHSELNLSSLELGDSALYFCASSVVAGGGTDTQYFGPGTRLTVL.

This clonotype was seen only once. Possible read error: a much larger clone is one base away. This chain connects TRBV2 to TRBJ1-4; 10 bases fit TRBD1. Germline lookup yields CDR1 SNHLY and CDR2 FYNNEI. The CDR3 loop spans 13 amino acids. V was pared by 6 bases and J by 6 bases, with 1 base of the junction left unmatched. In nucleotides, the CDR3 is TGTGCCAGCAGAGGACAGGGGGATGAAAAACTGTTTTTT. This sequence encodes CASRGQGDEKLFF.